The T cell receptor beta chain described here comes from a study of blood T cell repertoires in COVID-19. In the study overall: T cells, B-cell-depleted T cells, or PBMCs supplied cDNA or gDNA.

Data came from immunoSEQ multiplex PCR; TCRdb stores just in-frame clones and leaves some out. The sample gives around 76,000 clones, 85% to 90% of which show up once; around 0.6% is in the top ten. This CDR3 is 15 amino acids long. CDR1 SNHLY and CDR2 FYNNEI come from the germline V gene. The ends were cut back, 6 bases at V and 0 bases at J, with 14 bases in the middle. The sequence was obtained from a man aged 60 to 75 with acute or convalescent COVID-19. The rearrangement joins TRBV2 to TRBJ1-1; D remains unclear. Sequenced material: peripheral blood. The CDR3 here is CASRASENMNTEAFF. The CDR3 nucleotides are TGTGCCAGCAGGGCCAGCGAAAACATGAACACTGAAGCTTTCTTT.